The 24 T cell receptor beta chains in this list originate from one sample, sequenced in a study of CD8 T cells in ankylosing spondylitis. These TCRs are of unknown antigen specificity. TCRdb called the 5' RACE reads again in MiXCR, with one record for every CDR3 protein. The sample shows 350,000 or so distinct CDR3 sequences, around 8% of them seen only once. The study, taken as a whole, reports: Among TCR beta sequences, a motif of eight highly homologous variants appeared characteristic of ankylosing spondylitis blood.

What was sequenced was blood, either unsorted or a sorted T cell fraction (not recorded which). Source of these receptors: a male donor with ankylosing spondylitis.

The chain recombines TRBV28 with TRBJ2-3; TRBD2 matches at 7 bases. CDR3 length equals 15 residues. Looked up from germline, CDR1 is MDHEN and CDR2 is SYDVKM. With 2 bases clipped from V and 7 bases from J, the junction kept 9 bases outside the gene matches. The CDR3 nucleotides read TGTGCCAGCAGTTTAAGGTTAGCGGGTCGGAATACGCAGTATTTT. Translation gives CASSLRLAGRNTQYF.

This clonotype was seen at least ten times. Written as DNA, the CDR3 is TGCAGCGTGGGGACAGCCTACGAGCAGTACTTC. Translation gives CSVGTAYEQYF. V and J are TRBV29-1 and TRBJ2-7; 7 positions agree with TRBD1. The CDR3 runs to 11 residues. After removal of 6 bases from V and 2 bases from J, the junction contained 1 base not matched to a gene. Germline V gene data show CDR1 as SQVTM and CDR2 as ANQGSEA.

This rearrangement joins TRBV5-1 to TRBJ1-4; 8 bases align to TRBD1. Trimming took 4 bases from V and 3 from J; bases not matched to a gene: 8. This CDR3 spans 16 amino acids. Looked up from germline, CDR1 is SGHRS and CDR2 is YFSETQ. The CDR3 is CASSRGQGYANEKLFF. The CDR3 DNA reads TGCGCCAGCAGCAGAGGACAGGGTTACGCTAATGAAAAACTGTTTTTT.

The chain combines TRBV9 with TRBJ2-3; 11 bases align to TRBD2. V lost 4 bases, J lost 5 bases, and 6 bases stayed unmatched. CDR3 length: 15 amino acids. Germline CDR1 SGDLS, CDR2 YYNGEE. The CDR3 region has the DNA TGTGCCAGCAGCCTATTAGCGGGAGGGCAAGATACGCAGTATTTT. It yields the protein CASSLLAGGQDTQYF.

The chain couples TRBV20-1 to TRBJ1-2; 10 bases fit TRBD1. CDR1 is DFQATT and CDR2 is SNEGSKA in the germline V gene (reference sequence). V was clipped by 4 bases and J by 5 bases; unmatched bases: 7. The CDR3 length is 14 residues. In nucleotides, the CDR3 is TGCAGTGCTAAGCCCGGGACAGGGGTTTATGGCTACACCTTC. Residues: CSAKPGTGVYGYTF.

This sequence joins TRBV7-9 and TRBJ2-7; TRBD2 might be the D (6 bases). Trimming cost V 1 base and J 3 bases, with 10 bases left between them. The CDR3 is made up of 14 amino acids. The germline gives CDR1 SEHNR, CDR2 FQNEAQ (reference sequence). CDR3 nucleotide sequence: TGTGCCAGCAGCTTAGGGACTATCATCTACGAGCAGTACTTC. Translated, it gives CASSLGTIIYEQYF.

This clonotype was detected a few times. The V gene is TRBV5-1, the J gene TRBJ2-1, with 7 positions matching TRBD2. This CDR3 spans 17 amino acids. V gave up 0 bases and J gave up 7 bases; unmatched junction bases: 13. Germline loops: CDR1 SGHRS, CDR2 YFSETQ. Written as DNA, the CDR3 is TGCGCCAGCAGCTTGGAGGCGGGAGAATTTGTCGGGAATGAGCAGTTCTTC. It yields the protein CASSLEAGEFVGNEQFF. The full variable domain, completed using reference TRBV5-1 and TRBJ2-1, is KAGVTQTPRYLIKTRGQQVTLSCSPISGHRSVSWYQQTPGQGLQFLFEYFSETQRNKGNFPGRFSGRQFSNSRSEMNVSTLELGDSALYLCASSLEAGEFVGNEQFFGPGTRLTVL.

This clonotype has more than one count but fewer than ten. V usage is TRBV6-5 and J usage is TRBJ1-5; TRBD1 is a possible D gene (5 bases). V lost 0 bases and J lost 5, with 8 bases in between. The CDR3 is made up of 14 amino acids. Looked up from germline, CDR1 is MNHEY and CDR2 is SVGAGI. The CDR3 protein is CASSYSTADQPQHF. The DNA of the CDR3 is TGTGCCAGCAGTTACTCGACAGCTGATCAGCCCCAGCATTTT.

V is TRBV20-1 and J is TRBJ2-2; 8 bases agree with TRBD2. Germline V CDR1 and CDR2: DFQATT, SNEGSKA (reference sequence). V lost 2 bases to trimming and J lost 4 bases; unmatched junction nucleotides: 3. This CDR3 contains 14 residues. The CDR3 sequence: CSARQRESTGELFF. For the CDR3, the DNA is TGCAGTGCTAGACAGCGGGAGAGCACCGGGGAGCTGTTTTTT.

This clonotype occurred many times. This sequence joins TRBV12-3 or TRBV12-4 and TRBJ2-1, with 9 bases matching TRBD2. The J segment lost 9 bases and the V segment lost 8 bases, leaving 11 bases of the junction unmatched. The CDR3 has 14 residues. Here the CDR3 reads CASGESGRRGEQFF. The CDR3 bases are TGTGCCAGCGGGGAAAGCGGGAGGCGGGGTGAGCAGTTCTTC.

This clonotype was counted a few times. This rearrangement joins TRBV7-8 to TRBJ2-7, with D uncertain. The germline V and J ends were trimmed by 5 bases and 0 bases, with 14 bases remaining between them. Per germline, CDR1 SGHVS and CDR2 FQNEAQ. This CDR3 comprises 15 residues. CDR3 sequence: CASSPSSTASYEQYF. The CDR3 nucleotides are TGTGCCAGCAGCCCTTCTTCCACGGCCTCCTACGAGCAGTACTTC.

This clonotype was seen repeatedly, ten times or more. DNA of the CDR3: TGTGCCAGCAGCCGGGGCCTTCCCGGACAGAGCTCCTACGAGCAGTACTTC. Its translation is CASSRGLPGQSSYEQYF. V usage is TRBV3-1 and J usage is TRBJ2-7, with a weak D call TRBD1 (6 bases). The germline V and J ends were trimmed by 4 bases and 0 bases, with 19 bases remaining between them. This CDR3 has 17 residues. CDR1 is LGHDT, CDR2 YNNKEL, per germline (reference sequence).

The sample holds a few counts of this clonotype. The V and J genes are TRBV12-3 or TRBV12-4 and TRBJ1-1; D remains ambiguous. CDR3 length: 14 residues. Trimming pared 8 bases from V and 2 bases from J, leaving 15 bases between. CDR3 sequence reads: CASPGGQRNTEAFF. Written as DNA, the CDR3 is TGTGCCAGCCCCGGTGGGCAGCGTAACACTGAAGCTTTCTTT.

Many counts were recorded for this clonotype. The chain recombines TRBV7-9 with TRBJ2-7, with D hard to call. CDR3 length: 14 residues. Trimming stripped 3 bases from V and 0 bases from J, with 9 bases between. Germline lookup yields CDR1 SEHNR and CDR2 FQNEAQ (reference sequence). CDR3 loop: CASSLDQYSYEQYF. As DNA, the CDR3 is TGTGCCAGCAGCTTGGATCAATACTCCTACGAGCAGTACTTC.

This clonotype was counted only a few times. The J gene is TRBJ2-1, the V gene TRBV19, with TRBD2 matching 9 bases. The ends lost 3 bases at V and 4 bases at J; junction bases unmatched: 7. Germline CDR1 reads LNHDA; CDR2 reads SQIVND (reference sequence). This CDR3 is 16 amino acids long. CDR3 sequence (DNA): TGTGCCAGTAGTATCTGGGCGGGAGGGTGGTACAATGAGCAGTTCTTC. Encoded protein: CASSIWAGGWYNEQFF.

In this sample, this clonotype turned up a few times. CDR3 sequence (DNA): TGTGCCAGCAGGGACAGGGAACATCAGCCCCAGCATTTT. Protein product: CASRDREHQPQHF. The chain links TRBV12-3 or TRBV12-4 to TRBJ1-5; 8 bases map to TRBD1. Unmatched junction bases numbered 3, after V lost 6 bases and J lost 5 bases. The CDR3 runs to 13 residues.

This clonotype was counted at least ten times. This chain uses TRBV6-1 with TRBJ2-1; 7 positions match TRBD1. Trimming took 6 bases from V and 9 from J; bases not matched to a gene: 8. This CDR3 contains 13 residues. Germline V gives CDR1 MNHNS, CDR2 SASEGT. CDR3 DNA sequence: TGTGCCAGCAGCCCGACAGGGTACGGTGAGCAGTTCTTC. It translates to CASSPTGYGEQFF.

This clonotype was observed many times. The rearrangement joins TRBV5-1 to TRBJ2-1; no clear D. Per the germline V gene, CDR1 is SGHRS and CDR2 is YFSETQ. CDR3 size: 14 residues. V was clipped by 4 bases and J by 3 bases, with 11 bases between them. The CDR3 loop is CASSPSDVYNEQFF. In DNA form, the CDR3 reads TGCGCCAGCAGCCCCTCCGACGTCTACAATGAGCAGTTCTTC.

The chain recombines TRBV5-1 with TRBJ1-1, with D perhaps TRBD1 (5 bases). The V and J ends lost 0 bases and 2 bases respectively, with 8 bases between them. This CDR3 contains 14 residues. CDR1 and CDR2 (germline): SGHRS, YFSETQ. DNA of the CDR3: TGCGCCAGCAGCTTGGTCTGGGACAACACTGAAGCTTTCTTT. It specifies CASSLVWDNTEAFF.

The chain recombines TRBV29-1 with TRBJ2-7; D remains ambiguous. V was trimmed by 6 bases and J by 2 bases, leaving 8 bases between them. The CDR3 loop spans 11 amino acids. In germline, CDR1 is SQVTM, CDR2 ANQGSEA. CDR3 sequence: CSVQTAYEQYF. The CDR3 nucleotides are TGCAGCGTACAAACCGCCTACGAGCAGTACTTC.

The chain uses TRBV28 and TRBJ2-7; 11 nucleotides match TRBD2. The CDR3 has 14 residues. V lost 6 bases, J lost 4 bases, and 5 bases stayed unmatched. Looked up from germline, CDR1 is MDHEN and CDR2 is SYDVKM. CDR3 amino acids: CASRPTSGSYEQYF. The CDR3 bases are TGTGCCAGCAGACCTACTAGCGGGAGTTACGAGCAGTACTTC.

This clonotype was detected only once. The chain recombines TRBV7-9 with TRBJ2-7, with a weak D call TRBD1 (5 bases). The V and J ends lost 5 bases and 2 bases respectively, with 22 bases between them. The CDR3 sequence is 17 residues long. Germline CDR1 is SEHNR and CDR2 is FQNEAQ (reference sequence). The DNA for the CDR3 is TGTGCCAGCAGCCCCACCATGGGCAGGGCTGGAACCTACGAGCAGTACTTC. This sequence encodes CASSPTMGRAGTYEQYF.

The sample holds many counts of this clonotype. The chain couples TRBV5-5 to TRBJ2-5; weak D call: TRBD1 (5 bases). CDR1 and CDR2 (germline): SGHKS, YYEKEE (reference sequence). Trimming cost V 2 bases and J 5 bases, with 10 bases left between them. There are 13 residues in the CDR3. CDR3 DNA: TGTGCCAGCAGCTTAGGGGTATGGGAGACCCAGTACTTC. Its protein is CASSLGVWETQYF.

This clonotype was detected ten times or more. This rearrangement joins TRBV4-3 to TRBJ1-3, with a tentative D call TRBD1 (6 bases). The V and J ends lost 4 bases and 1 base respectively, with 11 bases between them. CDR3 size: 15 residues. In germline, CDR1 is LGHNA, CDR2 YSLEER. In nucleotides, the CDR3 is TGCGCCAGCAGCCGTTCACAGGGATCTGGAAACACCATATATTTT. This gives the protein CASSRSQGSGNTIYF.